This T cell receptor beta chain emerged from a study of blood T cell repertoires in COVID-19. The overall study: Whether acute or convalescent, the COVID-19 samples came from the United States, Italy and Spain. PBMCs, B-cell-depleted T cells, or T cells were the source of the cDNA or gDNA that made up the material.

A single count supports this clone. Produced via immunoSEQ multiplex PCR; TCRdb's table is partial and in-frame only. Of 70,000 to 95,000 clones listed, 85% are singletons. Trimming stripped 3 bases from V and 9 bases from J, with 17 bases between. CDR3 length equals 15 residues. Germline loops: CDR1 KGHDR, CDR2 SFDVKD. The V and J genes are TRBV24-1 and TRBJ2-1; D might be TRBD1 (5 bases). The material sequenced was peripheral blood. This sequence was found in a woman in her 70s with active or convalescent COVID-19. Here the CDR3 DNA reads TGTGCCACCAGTGATATGGGCAGGGAAACGATTGAGCAGTTCTTC. It codes for CATSDMGRETIEQFF.